The 22 T cell receptor beta chains reported below all come from one sample, sequenced in a study of blood T cell repertoires in COVID-19. TCRdb keeps only in-frame clones here, not all; method: immunoSEQ multiplex PCR. The repertoire holds 80,000 to 95,000 clones, with about 76% as singletons. The sample consisted of peripheral blood. The receptors come from a woman at least 80 years old with acute or convalescent COVID-19.

The rearrangement joins TRBV7-9 to TRBJ2-6; 12 positions agree with TRBD1. V gave up 1 base and J gave up 0 bases; unmatched junction bases: 4. The germline gives CDR1 SEHNR, CDR2 FQNEAQ (reference sequence). The CDR3 sequence is 19 residues long. The CDR3 sequence: CASSLGGQGAISGANVLTF. CDR3 nucleotide sequence: TGTGCCAGCAGCTTAGGGGGACAGGGGGCGATCTCTGGGGCCAACGTCCTGACTTTC.

This clone was observed a handful of times. The gene calls are TRBV29-1 and TRBJ1-2, with a weak D call TRBD1 (5 bases). Trimming removed 3 bases from V and 8 bases from J, with 16 bases in between. CDR1 SQVTM and CDR2 ANQGSEA come from the germline V gene. This CDR3 region has 13 residues. CDR3 sequence: CSVEVPGIRGYTF. The CDR3 DNA sequence: TGCAGCGTTGAGGTTCCAGGGATCCGAGGCTACACCTTC.

This clone came up many times. CDR3 loop: CASSVTGEKLFF. The CDR3 bases are TGTGCCAGCAGCGTAACAGGGGAAAAACTGTTTTTT. The chain is built from TRBV9 and TRBJ1-4; D may be TRBD1 (6 bases). This CDR3 spans 12 amino acids. V lost 1 base, J lost 8 bases, and 6 bases lay in between. The germline CDR1 and CDR2 sequences are SGDLS and YYNGEE. Using reference TRBV9 and TRBJ1-4 for the parts outside the CDR3, the full variable domain is DSGVTQTPKHLITATGQRVTLRCSPRSGDLSVYWYQQSLDQGLQFLIQYYNGEERAKGNILERFSAQQFPDLHSELNLSSLELGDSALYFCASSVTGEKLFFGSGTQLSVL.

The rearrangement links TRBV27 to TRBJ1-2, with unresolved D. The germline V and J ends were trimmed by 8 bases and 5 bases, with 15 bases remaining between them. Looked up from germline, CDR1 is MNHEY and CDR2 is SMNVEV (reference sequence). The CDR3 runs 13 residues. DNA of the CDR3: TGTGCCAGCTCCCCGGGAGGCCCTTATGGCTACACCTTC. Protein sequence: CASSPGGPYGYTF.

The chain has TRBV28 and TRBJ1-4; 11 bases match TRBD1. CDR3 length: 14 residues. Germline-derived CDR1 and CDR2 are MDHEN and SYDVKM. After removal of 4 bases from V and 16 bases from J, the junction contained 11 bases not matched to a gene. CDR3 loop: CASSSDRGRERAFF. CDR3 bases: TGTGCCAGCAGTTCGGACAGGGGGCGAGAAAGAGCGTTTTTT.

The table lists this clone with a few counts. V gene TRBV19 combines with J gene TRBJ2-5; perhaps TRBD1 as D (6 bases). The germline CDR1 and CDR2 sequences are LNHDA and SQIVND (reference sequence). The CDR3 has 14 amino acids. Trimming left V 4 bases short and J 1 base short, with 10 bases between. CDR3 sequence reads: CASSRQATQETQYF. CDR3 nucleotide sequence: TGTGCCAGTAGTAGACAGGCCACCCAAGAGACCCAGTACTTC.

The chain links TRBV4-2 to TRBJ1-4; D not certain. V lost 7 bases, J lost 1 base, and 10 bases lay in between. The CDR3 totals 14 residues. Germline CDR1 is LGHNA and CDR2 is YNFKEQ. The DNA of the CDR3 is TGTGCCAGCACCGCGGTGGGAACTAATGAAAAACTGTTTTTT. It codes for CASTAVGTNEKLFF.

The chain is built from TRBV9 and TRBJ1-5; 7 bases are shared with TRBD1. The CDR3 totals 15 residues. Germline CDR1 reads SGDLS; CDR2 reads YYNGEE. The V gene end was trimmed by 3 bases and the J gene end by 1 base; junction bases not matched to a gene: 4. This chain's CDR3 is CASSAGGTSNQPQHF. CDR3 nucleotide sequence: TGTGCCAGCAGCGCAGGGGGAACGAGCAATCAGCCCCAGCATTTT.

The chain employs TRBV3-1 (or the pseudogene TRBV3-2) and TRBJ1-1; the D is unclear. Trimming cost V 7 bases and J 1 base, with 13 bases left between them. This CDR3 is 14 amino acids long. Germline CDR1 and CDR2: LGHDT and YNNKEL (reference sequence). CDR3 in DNA: TGTGCCAGCACTAGAGCGCGGGGGAACACTGAAGCTTTCTTT. Protein sequence: CASTRARGNTEAFF.

This clone was counted only a few times. This chain connects TRBV7-3 to TRBJ1-3; D perhaps matches TRBD1 (6 bases). V was clipped by 5 bases and J by 4 bases, with 12 bases between them. This CDR3 region has 14 residues. The germline V gene has CDR1 SGHTA and CDR2 FQGTGA. In nucleotides, the CDR3 is TGTGCCAGCAGCCCTGGACAGCCCGGAAACACCATATATTTT. Translation: CASSPGQPGNTIYF.

V usage is TRBV6-6 and J usage is TRBJ2-3; maybe TRBD2 (6 bases). Germline CDR1 and CDR2: MNHNY and SVGAGI (reference sequence). The CDR3 totals 13 residues. V lost 7 bases, J lost 4 bases, and 12 bases lay in between. The DNA for the CDR3 is TGTGCCAGCATCCCCACGGGGGCAGATACGCAGTATTTT. Translating it yields CASIPTGADTQYF.

This chain connects TRBV27 to TRBJ1-5; no reliable D call. From germline, CDR1 is MNHEY and CDR2 SMNVEV (reference sequence). The V end lost 4 bases, the J end lost 0 bases, and 10 bases lay between the germline ends. The CDR3 has 15 residues. The CDR3 protein is CASSYHSPSNQPQHF. The CDR3 DNA follows: TGTGCCAGCAGTTACCACAGTCCTAGCAATCAGCCCCAGCATTTT.

The chain combines TRBV28 with TRBJ1-2; D is undetermined. CDR3 length: 12 residues. V was shortened by 6 bases and J by 4 bases, with 9 bases between the two germline ends. The V gene's germline CDR1 is MDHEN and CDR2 SYDVKM. The chain's CDR3 is CASSPEGYGYTF. The CDR3 region has the DNA TGTGCCAGCAGCCCGGAGGGCTATGGCTACACCTTC.

This clone showed up just once. This sequence joins TRBV28 and TRBJ1-2; the match to TRBD1 covers 7 bases. Trimming removed 7 bases from V and 4 bases from J; junction bases left unmatched: 9. Germline V gives CDR1 MDHEN, CDR2 SYDVKM. The CDR3 has 14 amino acids. CDR3 nucleotide sequence: TGTGCCAGCACCCGGCCCGAGGGGGCCTATGGCTACACCTTC. Its translation is CASTRPEGAYGYTF.

This rearrangement joins TRBV19 to TRBJ1-5; 7 bases align to TRBD1. CDR1 is LNHDA and CDR2 is SQIVND in the germline V gene (reference sequence). This CDR3 region has 16 residues. V dropped 7 bases and J dropped 8; count of bases not matched to a gene: 17. The CDR3 nucleotides read TGTGCCAGTACTCCTGACAGGGCTTACCCCCAAGAGCCCCAGCATTTT. It encodes CASTPDRAYPQEPQHF.

The chain has TRBV6-5 and TRBJ2-7, with TRBD1 matching over 7 bases. The CDR3 is made up of 15 amino acids. Unmatched junction bases numbered 7, after V lost 2 bases and J lost 3 bases. Germline loops: CDR1 MNHEY, CDR2 SVGAGI. CDR3 protein: CASSYTWTGDYEQYF. In DNA form, the CDR3 reads TGTGCCAGCAGTTACACCTGGACAGGCGACTACGAGCAGTACTTC.

The J gene is TRBJ2-7, the V gene TRBV5-4, with D perhaps TRBD2 (6 bases). From germline, CDR1 is SGHNT and CDR2 YYREEE (reference sequence). This CDR3 comprises 14 residues. Trimming left V 6 bases short and J 2 bases short, with 15 bases between. The CDR3, as DNA: TGTGCCAGCACAGATCTAGCGTTTCCCTACGAGCAGTACTTC. Protein: CASTDLAFPYEQYF.

The chain joins TRBV28 to TRBJ2-1, with a tentative D call TRBD2 (6 bases). Germline V CDR1 and CDR2: MDHEN, SYDVKM. This CDR3 contains 13 residues. V lost 2 bases to trimming and J lost 8 bases, with 10 bases between them. The CDR3 DNA is TGTGCCAGCAGTTTAAACCTAGCGTATGAGCAGTTCTTC. The encoded protein is CASSLNLAYEQFF.

The chain has TRBV4-2 and TRBJ1-2, with D unresolved. The germline V gene has CDR1 LGHNA and CDR2 YNFKEQ. The V gene lost 0 bases and the J gene lost 2 bases, with 13 bases spanning the gap. CDR3 size: 16 residues. CDR3 in amino acids: CASSQDLRPPNYGYTF. The CDR3 region has the DNA TGTGCCAGCAGCCAAGATCTGCGGCCACCAAACTATGGCTACACCTTC.

CDR3 protein: CAWKQGEEYGYTF. DNA of the CDR3: TGTGCCTGGAAACAGGGAGAGGAGTATGGCTACACCTTC. The chain links TRBV30 to TRBJ1-2; a weak D match, TRBD1 (6 bases). Trimming cost V 4 bases and J 5 bases, with 14 bases left between them. Germline CDR1 GTSNPN, CDR2 SVGIG (reference sequence). The CDR3 totals 13 residues.

The chain joins TRBV7-9 to TRBJ1-1; no firm D call. Germline V CDR1 and CDR2: SEHNR, FQNEAQ (reference sequence). V was shortened by 2 bases and J by 3 bases, with 7 bases between the two germline ends. The CDR3 sequence is 13 residues long. The CDR3 nucleotides read TGTGCCAGCAGCTTATCCCAGTACACTGAAGCTTTCTTT. Translation: CASSLSQYTEAFF.

The chain links TRBV28 to TRBJ1-4, with no clear D. CDR3 length equals 15 residues. Trimming shortened V by 4 bases and J by 7 bases, and 16 bases separated the two germline ends. CDR1 is MDHEN and CDR2 is SYDVKM in the germline V gene. In DNA form, the CDR3 reads TGTGCCAGCAGTTCCGGAGGGCGTCAGCTTGAAAAACTGTTTTTT. Encoded protein: CASSSGGRQLEKLFF.